These 18 T cell receptor beta chains were sequenced from one sample in a study of T cells expressing NK-cell markers. TCRdb reprocessed the 5' RACE reads and stores each CDR3 protein as one record, lacking DNA. The sample's table shows 400,000 to 500,000 distinct CDR3 sequences. Specimen: blood T cells: a sorted CD56 or NKG2C T cell subset, CD4+ or CD8+ T cells, or bulk PBMC T cells (not recorded which). The receptor set was obtained from a woman between 18 and 75 years old in good health.

The chain combines TRBV7-8 with TRBJ2-7; the TRBD1 assignment by TCRdb is unverifiable without DNA. CDR3 size: 17 residues. Germline V gene lookup returns CDR1 SGHVS and CDR2 FQNEAQ. The CDR3: CASSLPLRDRPSYEQYF.

This chain uses TRBV27 with TRBJ2-1; TCRdb selects TRBD2, and the lack of DNA leaves this call unchecked. The CDR3 is made up of 17 amino acids. The germline V gene has CDR1 MNHEY and CDR2 SMNVEV (reference sequence). The CDR3 sequence: CASSLRRLVDSYNEQFF.

The chain is built from TRBV29-1 and TRBJ2-1. CDR1 SQVTM and CDR2 ANQGSEA come from the germline V gene. The CDR3 length is 12 residues. This chain's CDR3 is CSVVSWDNEQFF.

The chain uses TRBV5-1 and TRBJ2-1. The length of the CDR3 is 13 residues. CDR1 is SGHRS, CDR2 YFSETQ, per germline. This CDR3 reads CASNFGSYNEQFF. Looking up the rest from reference TRBV5-1 and TRBJ2-1 gives the full variable domain: KAGVTQTPRYLIKTRGQQVTLSCSPISGHRSVSWYQQTPGQGLQFLFEYFSETQRNKGNFPGRFSGRQFSNSRSEMNVSTLELGDSALYLCASNFGSYNEQFFGPGTRLTVL.

The chain joins TRBV20-1 to TRBJ2-5; TCRdb names TRBD2, which stays unverified in the absence of DNA. Germline CDR1 DFQATT, CDR2 SNEGSKA (reference sequence). The CDR3 is 14 residues long. CDR3 region: CSASIWDFQETQYF.

This rearrangement joins TRBV4-2 to TRBJ2-1; as DNA is missing, the TRBD2 call by TCRdb cannot be tested. The length of the CDR3 is 17 residues. Germline V gene sequence: CDR1 LGHNA, CDR2 YNFKEQ. CDR3 sequence: CASSRWSLAGDYNEQFF.

J is TRBJ2-1 and V is TRBV12-3 or TRBV12-4; the D call from TCRdb, TRBD2, cannot be confirmed without DNA. The CDR3 sequence is 14 residues long. The CDR3 here is CASSLVAGGQSMFF.

The J gene is TRBJ2-7, the V gene TRBV10-3; TCRdb calls TRBD1, which cannot be checked without DNA. Germline values: CDR1 ENHRY, CDR2 SYGVKD. The CDR3 has 12 amino acids. CDR3 in amino acids: CAIRTESYEQYF.

The chain is built from TRBV6-1 and TRBJ1-6; the TCRdb call, TRBD1, lacks DNA for checking. The CDR3 totals 14 residues. Germline lookup yields CDR1 MNHNS and CDR2 SASEGT. This CDR3 reads CASSGRDRGSPLHF.

This chain connects TRBV11-2 to TRBJ2-7; TCRdb calls TRBD1, which cannot be checked without DNA. The CDR3 is 16 residues long. The germline V gene has CDR1 SGHAT and CDR2 FQNNGV. CDR3 sequence: CASSLGLALGAREQYF.

The V and J genes are TRBV9 and TRBJ1-6. The germline V gene has CDR1 SGDLS and CDR2 YYNGEE. The CDR3 extends over 14 amino acids. The CDR3 region is CASSVSSYNSPLHF.

The rearrangement uses TRBV30 and TRBJ2-3. There are 13 residues in the CDR3. The germline gives CDR1 GTSNPN, CDR2 SVGIG (reference sequence). Here the CDR3 reads CASNQLRTDTQYF.

V usage is TRBV4-3 and J usage is TRBJ2-2; TCRdb's D gene call, TRBD1, goes unchecked for lack of DNA. Germline loops: CDR1 LGHNA, CDR2 YSLEER. This CDR3 is 17 amino acids long. CDR3 sequence: CASSQGYKQGGTGELFF.

This chain uses TRBV11-2 with TRBJ1-2; as DNA is missing, the TRBD1 call by TCRdb cannot be tested. Germline V gene data show CDR1 as SGHAT and CDR2 as FQNNGV. The CDR3 runs 16 residues. This CDR3 is CASSLDPRVFNYGYTF.

This chain joins TRBV28 and TRBJ1-3. The CDR3 consists of 13 residues. Germline V gene lookup returns CDR1 MDHEN and CDR2 SYDVKM. CDR3 amino acids: CASTGRLGNTIYF.

The chain combines TRBV12-3 or TRBV12-4 with TRBJ2-2; TCRdb returns TRBD1, unconfirmable since there is no DNA. This CDR3 is built from 15 residues. CDR3 sequence reads: CASSLGFDRSGELFF.

The rearrangement links TRBV11-2 to TRBJ1-6; TCRdb lists TRBD1, though no DNA is available to test this call. Germline V CDR1 and CDR2: SGHAT, FQNNGV. This CDR3 is 16 amino acids long. Here the CDR3 reads CASSYGQGADNSPLHF.

This chain uses TRBV20-1 with TRBJ2-6; TCRdb's D call of TRBD1 is untestable without DNA. There are 19 residues in the CDR3. Germline CDR1 and CDR2: DFQATT and SNEGSKA (reference sequence). CDR3 sequence: CSARDLGASADTGANVLTF.